These T cell receptor beta chains were read from a single sample in a study of PD-L1 blockade in urothelial cancer. TCRdb keeps only in-frame clones here, not all; method: immunoSEQ multiplex PCR. The sample records tens of thousands of clones, more than 75% being singletons. Sequenced material: PBMCs, taken around atezolizumab (anti-PD-L1) treatment. These TCRs come from a man between 65 and 80 years old with urothelial cancer. Both conserved end residues are part of each CDR3. Each record gives: clone size, J gene, V gene, D gene, CDR3 DNA, CDR3 protein. A D gene is named only where the DNA matches it firmly. Part of the rows lack a size; the others show once, few, many or a class for expanded clones.

once,TRBJ2-1,TRBV28,TRBD1,TGTGCCAGCAGTCCTCCGGGACAGGGGTTCGGCAATGAGCAGTTCTTC,CASSPPGQGFGNEQFF
once,TRBJ2-3,TRBV5-4,TRBD2,TGTGCCAGCAGCGAAGGGACTAGCGGGACGAGAGATACGCAGTATTTT,CASSEGTSGTRDTQYF
few,TRBJ1-3,TRBV2,TRBD1,TGTGCCAGCAGTTTCAAGGGACAGGGGTCCGGAAACACCATATATTTT,CASSFKGQGSGNTIYF
-,TRBJ1-2,TRBV28,-,TGTGCCAGCAGTTCTCAACCGGGAGGCTACACCTTC,CASSSQPGGYTF
once,TRBJ1-1,TRBV29-1,-,TGCAGCGCACGCCCCGGGAACACTGAAGCTTTCTTT,CSARPGNTEAFF
-,TRBJ1-1,TRBV9,-,TGTGCCAGCAGCCGCGAGGGGAACACTGAAGCTTTCTTT,CASSREGNTEAFF
-,TRBJ1-5,TRBV12-1,-,TGTGCCAGCAGCGCGCCCGCGGTCGGGGGACAGCCCCAGCATTTT,CASSAPAVGGQPQHF
-,TRBJ2-2,TRBV7-9,-,TGTGCCAGCAGCTTTGGCTCCGGGGAGCTGTTTTTT,CASSFGSGELFF
-,TRBJ1-2,TRBV5-8,TRBD1,TGTGCCAGCAGCTTGTGGACAGGGTCCGACTATGGCTACACCTTC,CASSLWTGSDYGYTF
-,TRBJ1-2,TRBV7-3,-,TGTGCCAGCAGCGAGGGCAGGGGCGGCTATGGCTACACCTTC,CASSEGRGGYGYTF
-,TRBJ1-5,TRBV4-1,-,TGCGCCAGCAGCCAAGAAGTGATTATCAGGGGACGCCAGCCCCAGCATTTT,CASSQEVIIRGRQPQHF
-,TRBJ2-7,TRBV7-2,-,TGTGCCAGCAGCTCGGCGGGGCTCCCCGGGGGGCAGTACTTC,CASSSAGLPGGQYF